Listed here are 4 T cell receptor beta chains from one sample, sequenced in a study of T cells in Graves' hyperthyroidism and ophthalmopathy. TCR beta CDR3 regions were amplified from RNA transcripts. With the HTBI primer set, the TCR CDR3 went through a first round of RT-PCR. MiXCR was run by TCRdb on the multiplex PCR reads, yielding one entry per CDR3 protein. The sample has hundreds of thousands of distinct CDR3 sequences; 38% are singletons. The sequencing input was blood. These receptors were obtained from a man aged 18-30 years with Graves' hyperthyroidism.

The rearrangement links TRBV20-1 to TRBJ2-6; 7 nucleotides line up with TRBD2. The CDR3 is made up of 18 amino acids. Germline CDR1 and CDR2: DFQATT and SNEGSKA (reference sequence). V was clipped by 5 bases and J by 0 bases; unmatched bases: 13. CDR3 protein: CSAPGEGAGTSGANVLTF. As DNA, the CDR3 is TGCAGTGCTCCGGGGGAGGGAGCTGGAACCTCTGGGGCCAACGTCCTGACTTTC.

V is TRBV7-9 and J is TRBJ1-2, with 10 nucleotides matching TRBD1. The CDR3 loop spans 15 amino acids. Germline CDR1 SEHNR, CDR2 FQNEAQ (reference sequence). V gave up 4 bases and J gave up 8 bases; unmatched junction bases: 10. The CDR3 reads CASSYTGTGESGYTF. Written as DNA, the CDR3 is TGTGCCAGCAGCTACACCGGGACAGGGGAAAGCGGCTACACCTTC.

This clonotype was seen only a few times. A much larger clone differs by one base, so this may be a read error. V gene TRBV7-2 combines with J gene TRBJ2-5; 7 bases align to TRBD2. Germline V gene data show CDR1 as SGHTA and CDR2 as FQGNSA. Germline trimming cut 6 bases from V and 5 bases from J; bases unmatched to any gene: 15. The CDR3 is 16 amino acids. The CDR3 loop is CASSERLAEVQETQYF. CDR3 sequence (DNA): TGTGCCAGCAGTGAGAGGCTAGCGGAGGTCCAGGAGACCCAGTACTTC. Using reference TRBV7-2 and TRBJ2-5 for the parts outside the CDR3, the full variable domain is GAGVSQSPSNKVTEKGKDVELRCDPISGHTALYWYRQSLGQGLEFLIYFQGNSAPDKSGLPSDRFSAERTGGSVSTLTIQRTQQEDSAVYLCASSERLAEVQETQYFGPGTRLLVL.

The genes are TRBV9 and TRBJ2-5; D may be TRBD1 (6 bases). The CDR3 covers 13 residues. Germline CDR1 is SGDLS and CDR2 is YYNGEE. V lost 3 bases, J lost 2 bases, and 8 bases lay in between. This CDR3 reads CASSDGQQETQYF. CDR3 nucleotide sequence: TGTGCCAGCAGCGACGGACAGCAAGAGACCCAGTACTTC.